The 27 T cell receptor beta chains listed next were all sequenced from one sample in a study of blood T cell repertoires in COVID-19. Clones were read by immunoSEQ multiplex PCR, and TCRdb kept only the in-frame ones, dropping some. This sample has about 140,000 clones, with over 60% found just once. The specimen was peripheral blood. The receptor set was obtained from a woman aged 45-59 years with active or convalescent COVID-19.

The V and J genes are TRBV4-3 and TRBJ2-3; D possibly corresponds to TRBD1 (6 bases). The CDR3 covers 16 residues. V was shortened by 0 bases and J by 3 bases, with 13 bases between the two germline ends. In germline, CDR1 is LGHNA, CDR2 YSLEER. CDR3 nucleotide sequence: TGCGCCAGCAGCCAAGACACAGGGAAGGTAACAGATACGCAGTATTTT. Translated: CASSQDTGKVTDTQYF.

This chain joins TRBV6-5 and TRBJ1-1; TRBD1 aligns across 7 bases. Germline values: CDR1 MNHEY, CDR2 SVGAGI. V lost 6 bases to trimming and J lost 13 bases; unmatched junction nucleotides: 11. This CDR3 contains 12 residues. The CDR3 loop reads CASRPYNGQDFF. For the CDR3, the DNA is TGTGCCAGCAGGCCATACAATGGACAGGATTTCTTT.

The V call is TRBV19, the J call TRBJ1-3, with D maybe TRBD1 (6 bases). The CDR3 covers 15 residues. The ends were cut back, 7 bases at V and 2 bases at J, with 15 bases in the middle. Germline CDR1 reads LNHDA; CDR2 reads SQIVND (reference sequence). The DNA of the CDR3 is TGTGCCAGTACCCCGACAGGATCTGCTGGAAACACCATATATTTT. Amino acid sequence: CASTPTGSAGNTIYF.

V and J are TRBV18 and TRBJ1-3; no definite D call. The CDR3 is 15 amino acids. Germline CDR1 and CDR2: KGHSH and LQKENI. Between the trimmed V and J ends, which lost 5 bases and 2 bases, there was a span of 13 bases. In nucleotides, the CDR3 is TGTGCCAGCTCAGACCAGGCGGGCACTGGAAACACCATATATTTT. Protein product: CASSDQAGTGNTIYF.

The chain has TRBV28 and TRBJ1-5; TRBD1 matches at 8 bases. With 9 bases clipped from V and 6 bases from J, the junction kept 7 bases outside the gene matches. Germline loops: CDR1 MDHEN, CDR2 SYDVKM. The CDR3 runs to 13 residues. In nucleotides, the CDR3 is TGTGCCAGTACAACAGGGGGAGGTCAGCCCCAGCATTTT. Its translation is CASTTGGGQPQHF.

This sequence joins TRBV11-2 and TRBJ2-3; D gene unclear. This CDR3 has 15 amino acids. Germline CDR1 SGHAT, CDR2 FQNNGV. V shed 0 bases and J shed 4 bases, with 11 bases lying between them. The CDR3 bases are TGTGCCAGCAGCTTAGAGGCTAGTCCCGCAGATACGCAGTATTTT. It translates to CASSLEASPADTQYF.

The chain couples TRBV11-3 to TRBJ2-1; perhaps TRBD2 as D (6 bases). The ends were cut back, 5 bases at V and 4 bases at J, with 15 bases in the middle. CDR3 size: 15 residues. Germline CDR1 SGHNT, CDR2 YENEEA. The CDR3 coding sequence is TGTGCCAGCAGCCCAGAAGGGGCGGGGTACAATGAGCAGTTCTTC. It encodes CASSPEGAGYNEQFF.

V usage is TRBV28 and J usage is TRBJ2-7, with 8 positions matching TRBD2. With 6 bases clipped from V and 0 bases from J, the junction kept 4 bases outside the gene matches. CDR1 and CDR2 (germline): MDHEN, SYDVKM. CDR3 length: 14 residues. This CDR3 reads CASRIAGSSYEQYF. CDR3 bases: TGTGCCAGCAGAATAGCGGGAAGCTCCTACGAGCAGTACTTC.

The chain joins TRBV27 to TRBJ1-2, with TRBD1 matching over 9 bases. Trimming cost V 6 bases and J 7 bases; bases outside gene matches: 12. Germline V lookup: CDR1 MNHEY, CDR2 SMNVEV (reference sequence). The CDR3 covers 15 residues. DNA for the CDR3: TGTGCCAGCAGCCCCCTGGGACAGGGTGCGATTGGCTACACCTTC. Protein product: CASSPLGQGAIGYTF.

This chain uses TRBV14 with TRBJ1-6, with TRBD1 matching over 7 bases. CDR3 length: 15 amino acids. J was trimmed by 2 bases and V by 2 bases; bases with no gene match: 0. Per germline, CDR1 SGHDN and CDR2 FVKESK. The CDR3 here is CASSQTGAYNSPLHF. For the CDR3, the DNA is TGTGCCAGCAGCCAAACAGGGGCCTATAATTCACCCCTCCACTTT.

In this sample, this clone turned up once. V is TRBV7-3 and J is TRBJ2-1, with 9 bases identical to TRBD2. Per the germline V gene, CDR1 is SGHTA and CDR2 is FQGTGA. Trimming removed 5 bases from V and 2 bases from J; junction bases left unmatched: 7. The CDR3 has 16 residues. CDR3 sequence (DNA): TGTGCCAGCAGCCCCTTAGCGGGAGTTACCTACAATGAGCAGTTCTTC. Its protein product is CASSPLAGVTYNEQFF.

This clone was seen a handful of times. The rearrangement joins TRBV30 to TRBJ1-5; the D gene is possibly TRBD1 (6 bases). Between the trimmed V and J ends, which lost 4 bases and 3 bases, there was a span of 16 bases. The CDR3 spans 15 residues. The germline gives CDR1 GTSNPN, CDR2 SVGIG (reference sequence). The chain's CDR3 is CAWTPGTPNNQPQHF. CDR3 DNA: TGTGCCTGGACCCCCGGGACACCAAACAATCAGCCCCAGCATTTT.

The chain is built from TRBV7-9 and TRBJ2-1; the match to TRBD2 covers 12 bases. The V segment lost 8 bases and the J segment 4 bases; nucleotides outside the gene matches: 6. Germline loops: CDR1 SEHNR, CDR2 FQNEAQ (reference sequence). There are 15 residues in the CDR3. The CDR3 DNA is TGTGCCAGCCGGAGAGGACTAGCGGGGTACAATGAGCAGTTCTTC. The encoded protein is CASRRGLAGYNEQFF.

This clone has a single count. The chain carries TRBV10-3 and TRBJ2-2; the D gene is possibly TRBD2 (6 bases). Trimming shortened V by 10 bases and J by 0 bases, and 12 bases separated the two germline ends. CDR1 and CDR2 (germline): ENHRY, SYGVKD. This CDR3 region has 14 residues. The CDR3 loop reads CATWGGANTGELFF. The DNA for the CDR3 is TGTGCCACATGGGGCGGGGCGAACACCGGGGAGCTGTTTTTT.

CDR3 sequence: CASSKGLEVSGELFF. The CDR3 DNA reads as TGTGCCAGCAGTAAGGGACTAGAGGTCTCCGGGGAGCTGTTTTTT. The gene calls are TRBV6-5 and TRBJ2-2; 8 nucleotides align to TRBD2. Germline V gene data show CDR1 as MNHEY and CDR2 as SVGAGI. CDR3 size: 15 residues. The ends lost 5 bases at V and 6 bases at J; junction bases unmatched: 8.

The rearrangement joins TRBV6-1 to TRBJ1-5; D gene uncertain. Trimming pared 0 bases from V and 1 base from J, leaving 4 bases between. CDR1 and CDR2 (germline): MNHNS, SASEGT. The CDR3 has 14 residues. The CDR3 protein is CASSEAISNQPQHF. In DNA form, the CDR3 reads TGTGCCAGCAGTGAAGCCATCAGCAATCAGCCCCAGCATTTT.

J is TRBJ2-7 and V is TRBV11-2, with TRBD1 identical over 9 bases. Germline loops: CDR1 SGHAT, CDR2 FQNNGV. The CDR3 contains 14 residues. J was trimmed by 7 bases and V by 3 bases; bases with no gene match: 7. The CDR3 loop reads CASSFAGTGYEQYF. CDR3 sequence (DNA): TGTGCCAGCAGCTTCGCCGGGACAGGGTATGAGCAGTACTTC.

The rearrangement uses TRBV18 and TRBJ2-7, with 7 bases lining up with TRBD1. This CDR3 spans 14 amino acids. Germline V gene data show CDR1 as KGHSH and CDR2 as LQKENI. With 3 bases clipped from V and 3 bases from J, the junction kept 5 bases outside the gene matches. CDR3 protein: CASSPSGQFYEQYF. CDR3 coding DNA: TGTGCCAGCTCACCCTCGGGACAGTTCTACGAGCAGTACTTC.

The chain is built from TRBV6-5 and TRBJ1-1; D unresolved. Germline V gene data show CDR1 as MNHEY and CDR2 as SVGAGI. The CDR3 has 16 amino acids. With 0 bases removed from V and 0 bases from J, the gap between germline ends came to 11 bases. The chain's CDR3 is CASSYSSLTLNTEAFF. DNA of the CDR3: TGTGCCAGCAGTTACTCCTCATTGACACTGAACACTGAAGCTTTCTTT.

The chain combines TRBV19 with TRBJ2-7, with 8 bases fitting TRBD1. Germline values: CDR1 LNHDA, CDR2 SQIVND (reference sequence). The ends lost 3 bases at V and 6 bases at J; junction bases unmatched: 10. CDR3 length: 15 residues. CDR3 protein: CASSIMAQGASEQYF. For the CDR3, the DNA is TGTGCCAGTAGTATTATGGCGCAGGGGGCTTCCGAGCAGTACTTC.

The chain carries TRBV7-8 and TRBJ1-4; D might be TRBD1 (6 bases). Trimming took 5 bases from V and 5 from J, leaving 18 bases between them. There are 16 residues in the CDR3. The germline gives CDR1 SGHVS, CDR2 FQNEAQ. DNA for the CDR3: TGTGCCAGCAGCCAAGCTGGGGGCTTAGGCAATGAAAAACTGTTTTTT. Its protein is CASSQAGGLGNEKLFF. The variable domain in full, with the rest retrieved from reference TRBV7-8 and TRBJ1-4, is GAGVSQSPRYKVAKRGQDVALRCDPISGHVSLFWYQQALGQGPEFLTYFQNEAQLDKSGLPSDRFFAERPEGSVSTLKIQRTQQEDSAVYLCASSQAGGLGNEKLFFGSGTQLSVL.

The J gene is TRBJ1-1, the V gene TRBV6-5; 7 bases are a match to TRBD1. This CDR3 spans 14 amino acids. With V trimmed by 4 bases and J by 5 bases, 7 bases remained unmatched. Germline assignment: CDR1 MNHEY and CDR2 SVGAGI. The CDR3 nucleotides are TGTGCCAGCAGTTCGGGACAGCGAAAAACTGAAGCTTTCTTT. Its translation is CASSSGQRKTEAFF.

The chain uses TRBV6-5 and TRBJ2-7; TRBD1 matches at 8 bases. The trim removed 10 bases at V and 7 bases at J, leaving 15 bases unmatched. The CDR3 is 14 residues long. The germline V gene encodes CDR1 MNHEY and CDR2 SVGAGI. CDR3 region: CATRPGQDIVEQYF. The DNA of the CDR3 is TGTGCCACTAGACCGGGACAGGACATAGTGGAGCAGTACTTC.

The chain has TRBV29-1 and TRBJ2-5; possibly TRBD2 for D (6 bases). The CDR3 contains 16 residues. The V gene's germline CDR1 is SQVTM and CDR2 ANQGSEA. The V end was cut by 0 bases, the J end by 5 bases, with 19 bases between. This chain's CDR3 is CSVEDLGALAGETQYF. The CDR3 DNA follows: TGCAGCGTTGAAGATCTAGGTGCCTTGGCGGGGGAGACCCAGTACTTC.

The chain employs TRBV15 and TRBJ2-4, with D unresolved. Looked up from germline, CDR1 is LNHNV and CDR2 is YYDKDF (reference sequence). V lost 0 bases to trimming and J lost 5 bases, with 11 bases between them. This CDR3 comprises 15 residues. The CDR3 loop is CATSRDPTNENIQYF. Here the CDR3 DNA reads TGTGCCACCAGCAGAGATCCGACAAATGAAAACATTCAGTACTTC.

This clone was seen once. This chain links TRBV18 with TRBJ2-7; the D is unclear. Germline CDR1 is KGHSH and CDR2 is LQKENI. The CDR3 loop spans 14 amino acids. Trimming removed 2 bases at V and 3 bases at J, with 11 bases between. This chain's CDR3 is CASSPGDNFYEQYF. CDR3 in DNA: TGTGCCAGCTCACCAGGTGACAATTTCTACGAGCAGTACTTC.

This clone was detected only a few times. The chain has TRBV4-2 and TRBJ1-4; 9 nucleotides match TRBD1. The CDR3 consists of 15 residues. Germline V gives CDR1 LGHNA, CDR2 YNFKEQ. V lost 1 base and J lost 5; bases outside the gene matches: 2. CDR3: CASSQGGTGNEKLFF. CDR3 DNA: TGTGCCAGCAGCCAAGGTGGGACAGGGAATGAAAAACTGTTTTTT.